This T cell receptor (beta chain) originates from a study of shared clonotypes between healthy human individuals. Clones were sequenced by immunoSEQ multiplex PCR, and TCRdb holds only the in-frame ones, with some missing. The sample lists about 1 million clones, about three quarters occurring once. The CDR3 consists of 12 residues. The V gene lost 4 bases and the J gene lost 3 bases, with 7 bases spanning the gap. Germline-derived CDR1 and CDR2 are MNHNS and SASEGT. This clone was counted a few times. The chain couples TRBV6-1 to TRBJ2-7; the D is unclear. The sequence derives from a man younger than 35 in good health. The specimen was memory CD4+ T cells sorted from blood. Subset here: CD45RA-negative fraction. The CDR3 here is CASSAVVYEQYF. The CDR3 DNA sequence: TGTGCCAGCAGTGCCGTGGTCTACGAGCAGTACTTC.